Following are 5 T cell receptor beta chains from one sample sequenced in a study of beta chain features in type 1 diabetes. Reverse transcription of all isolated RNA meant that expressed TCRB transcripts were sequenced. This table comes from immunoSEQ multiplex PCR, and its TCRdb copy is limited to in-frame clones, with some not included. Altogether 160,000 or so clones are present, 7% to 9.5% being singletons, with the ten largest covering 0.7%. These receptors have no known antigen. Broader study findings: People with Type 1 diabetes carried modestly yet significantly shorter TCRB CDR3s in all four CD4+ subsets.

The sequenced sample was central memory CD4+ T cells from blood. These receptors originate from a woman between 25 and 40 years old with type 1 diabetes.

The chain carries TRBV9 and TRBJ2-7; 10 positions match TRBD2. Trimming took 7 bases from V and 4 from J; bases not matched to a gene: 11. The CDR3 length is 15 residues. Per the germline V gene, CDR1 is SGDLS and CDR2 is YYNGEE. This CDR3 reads CASGNMASGRYEQYF. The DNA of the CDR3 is TGTGCCAGCGGTAATATGGCTAGCGGGAGATACGAGCAGTACTTC.

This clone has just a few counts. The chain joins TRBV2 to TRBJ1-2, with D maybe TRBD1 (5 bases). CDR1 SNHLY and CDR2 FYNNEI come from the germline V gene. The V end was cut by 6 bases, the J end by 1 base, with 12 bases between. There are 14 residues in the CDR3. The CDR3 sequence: CASSWQGNNYGYTF. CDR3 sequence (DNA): TGTGCCAGCAGCTGGCAGGGAAATAACTATGGCTACACCTTC.

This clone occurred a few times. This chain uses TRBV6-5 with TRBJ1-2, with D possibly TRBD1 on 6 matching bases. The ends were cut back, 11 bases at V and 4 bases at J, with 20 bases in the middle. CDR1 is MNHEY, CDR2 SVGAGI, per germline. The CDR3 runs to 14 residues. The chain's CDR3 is CACRPTGSFYGYTF. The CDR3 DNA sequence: TGTGCCTGTCGACCGACAGGTTCCTTCTATGGCTACACCTTC.

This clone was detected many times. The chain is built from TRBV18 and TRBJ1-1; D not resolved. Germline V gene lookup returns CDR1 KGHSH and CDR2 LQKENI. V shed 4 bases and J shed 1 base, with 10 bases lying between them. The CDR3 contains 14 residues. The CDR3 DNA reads TGTGCCAGCTCACTGAGCGGTGGGAACACTGAAGCTTTCTTT. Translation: CASSLSGGNTEAFF.

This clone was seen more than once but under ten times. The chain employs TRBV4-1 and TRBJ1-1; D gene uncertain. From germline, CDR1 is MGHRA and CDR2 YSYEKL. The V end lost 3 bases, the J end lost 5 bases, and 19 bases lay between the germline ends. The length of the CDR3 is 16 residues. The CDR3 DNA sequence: TGCGCCAGCAGCCAGGACTCTTGGGGAGGAAAAACTGAAGCTTTCTTT. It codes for CASSQDSWGGKTEAFF.